This TCR beta chain was found in a study of T cell responses to AZD1222 COVID-19 vaccine. Study-wide context: The analysis combined second doses at about 4 or about 12 weeks.

Trimming pared 2 bases from V and 6 bases from J, leaving 7 bases between. Germline lookup yields CDR1 MNHEY and CDR2 SVGAGI. The CDR3 contains 13 residues. Whole-study results and caveats: The reported proportion of spike-specific TCRs targeting unmutated variant regions was nearly half. When two AZD1222 doses had been given, Spike-specific TCR breadth and depth rose.

For this clone: Its antigen remains unknown.

Method: immunoSEQ multiplex PCR; TCRdb's copy keeps in-frame clones and lacks some. The data hold 160,000 or so clones, with roughly 86% observed a single time. This sequence was found in an adult in good health. This sample comprised peripheral blood, obtained on day 0 of AZD1222 vaccination. The chain carries TRBV6-5 and TRBJ2-2; D is perhaps TRBD1 (5 bases). CDR3 sequence: CASSYDSSGELFF. CDR3 DNA: TGTGCCAGCAGTTACGACAGTTCCGGGGAGCTGTTTTTT.